Sequencing of this TCR beta chain was carried out in a study of T cell responses to AZD1222 COVID-19 vaccine (dated by TCRdb to about 2021). Background for the entire study: AZD1222 recipients with second doses at about 4 weeks or about 12 weeks were pooled, because spike-specific TCR depth and breadth did not differ between schedules. TCR sequencing was performed for 230 to 250 trial participants, of whom about 210 were given two doses of AZD1222 and approximately 26 were given two doses of MenACWY control vaccine. Enrollment into the trials was organized by age into subgroups of 18-55, 56-69 and 70-plus years, and those subgroups contained roughly 140, 27 and 60 TCR-sequenced participants, respectively. What the work shows at the level of the full study, not this receptor alone: Reportedly, almost half of the unique spike-specific TCRs recognized epitopes lying outside the regions that are mutated in the B.1.351 and B.1.1.7 variants. After two AZD1222 doses, both the breadth and the depth of spike-specific TCRs were significantly higher than at day 0 and than in MenACWY recipients. Participants were mostly white British and included more females than males, and it was suggested by the authors that clonal diversity may have been underestimated. In the small 56-69-year group, the increase in depth fell short of significance, most likely because of low power. The vaccine-associated CD4 TCRs covered the entire spike protein, and the dominant responses fell in regions 160-218 and 743-854. Conclusions about previously exposed vaccinees were limited because only a handful of AZD1222 recipients were SARS-CoV-2 seropositive at baseline. Because no day 14 peak-response samples were available, repertoires were characterized only after the peak T cell response.

As to this clone: Its target antigen remains unknown. Within one base of it there is no much larger clone, and no base qualities were kept.

The CDR3 regions of human TCRbeta chains were analyzed by immunosequencing. On the study's bioinformatics: Repertoire TCRs were matched against a reference library of SARS-CoV-2-specific TCRs generated with the MIRA antigen-specificity platform. Breadth meant the fraction of unique TCRs that were SARS-CoV-2-associated, whereas depth meant the fraction of total T cells that were SARS-CoV-2-associated. Each spike-specific TCR was assigned to its reactive spike region and to a CD4 or CD8 class using the MIRA data. Log10-transformed breadth and depth values were compared by one-way ANOVA with Sidak's multiple comparisons tests. TCRdb stores this immuneACCESS table with in-frame sequences only. Part of the clones is absent; in the studies checked, under half of the shortfall reflects unresolved V genes, and no reason is known for the rest. From that table come the V and J calls and clone size; the DNA was used to work out D and trimming. For this sample the table gives some 86,000 clones, of which 75% to 85% were detected only once. 20% to 25% of the sample comes from the top ten.

Via the germline V gene, CDR1 is MNHNS and CDR2 SASEGT. The CDR3 numbers 14 residues from cysteine through phenylalanine. The retained sequence is limited to the CDR3, 42 bases, with the frame set at the first base. The germline ends are 11 bases apart after V is trimmed by 2 bases and J by 4 bases. The sample's time point label, in plain terms: baseline before first vaccination. Samples from vaccinated people were obtained from the UK trials COV001 and COV002, which included a single-blind randomized controlled phase 2/3 trial of AZD1222 (ChAdOx1 nCoV-19) in healthy adults. For TCRbeta chain sequencing, PBMC samples were collected from trial participants at day 0 and at day 28 after the second dose.

The starting material was peripheral blood, obtained on day 0 of AZD1222 vaccination. The rearranged segments are TRBV6-1 and TRBJ1-2, with no D gene named confidently. The sequence was obtained from an adult in good health. CDR3 region: CASSEPGKTYGYTF. The nucleotides are TGTGCCAGCAGTGAACCGGGGAAAACCTATGGCTACACCTTC.